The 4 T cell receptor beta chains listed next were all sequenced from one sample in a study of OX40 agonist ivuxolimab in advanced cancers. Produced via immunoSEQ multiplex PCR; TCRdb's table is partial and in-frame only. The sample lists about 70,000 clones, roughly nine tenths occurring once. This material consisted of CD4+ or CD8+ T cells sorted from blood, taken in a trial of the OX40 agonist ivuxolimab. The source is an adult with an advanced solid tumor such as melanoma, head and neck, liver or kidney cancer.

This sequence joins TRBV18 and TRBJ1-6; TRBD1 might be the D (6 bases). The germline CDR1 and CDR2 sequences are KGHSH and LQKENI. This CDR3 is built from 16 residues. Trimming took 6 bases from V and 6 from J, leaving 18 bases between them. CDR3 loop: CASSLWGRGGNSPLHF. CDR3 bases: TGTGCCAGCTCCCTTTGGGGACGAGGGGGTAATTCACCCCTCCACTTT.

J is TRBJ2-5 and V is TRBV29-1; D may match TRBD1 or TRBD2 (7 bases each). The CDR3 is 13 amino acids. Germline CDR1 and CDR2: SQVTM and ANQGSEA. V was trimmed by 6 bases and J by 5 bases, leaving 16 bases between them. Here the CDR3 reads CSVPSQGGETQYF. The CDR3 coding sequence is TGCAGCGTCCCCTCCCAGGGGGGGGAGACCCAGTACTTC. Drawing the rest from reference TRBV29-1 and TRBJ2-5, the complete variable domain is SAVISQKPSRDICQRGTSLTIQCQVDSQVTMMFWYRQQPGQSLTLIATANQGSEATYESGFVIDKFPISRPNLTFSTLTVSNMSPEDSSIYLCSVPSQGGETQYFGPGTRLLVL.

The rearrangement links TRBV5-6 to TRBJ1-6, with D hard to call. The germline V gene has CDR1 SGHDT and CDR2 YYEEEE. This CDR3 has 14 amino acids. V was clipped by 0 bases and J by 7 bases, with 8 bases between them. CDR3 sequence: CASSLERSNSPLHF. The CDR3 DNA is TGTGCCAGCAGCTTGGAACGGTCAAATTCACCCCTCCACTTT.

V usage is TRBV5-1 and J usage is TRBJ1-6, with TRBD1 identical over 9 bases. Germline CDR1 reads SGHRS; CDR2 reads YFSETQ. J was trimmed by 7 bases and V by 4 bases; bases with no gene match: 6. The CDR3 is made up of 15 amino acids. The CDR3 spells CASSLGDRVNSPLHF. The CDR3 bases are TGCGCCAGCAGCCTGGGGGACAGGGTGAATTCACCCCTCCACTTT.